Shown below are 8 T cell receptor beta chains from a single sample sequenced in a study of blood T cell repertoires in COVID-19. Measured with immunoSEQ multiplex PCR; TCRdb has only the in-frame clones, and not every one. The profile shows a few hundred thousand clones, more than 70% of them singletons. Sequencing used peripheral blood. The receptor set was obtained from a man in his forties with acute or convalescent COVID-19.

The chain recombines TRBV11-3 with TRBJ2-2; 8 bases align to TRBD1. The CDR3 is 15 residues long. The V gene end was trimmed by 5 bases and the J gene end by 3 bases; junction bases not matched to a gene: 5. CDR1 is SGHNT and CDR2 is YENEEA in the germline V gene. In DNA, the CDR3 is TGTGCCAGCAGCCCGGACAGGGTAGACACCGGGGAGCTGTTTTTT. Protein: CASSPDRVDTGELFF.

This chain joins TRBV2 and TRBJ1-2; TRBD1 is a possible D gene (6 bases). Germline V lookup: CDR1 SNHLY, CDR2 FYNNEI. The V end lost 4 bases, the J end lost 0 bases, and 18 bases lay between the germline ends. The CDR3 extends over 17 amino acids. In DNA, the CDR3 is TGTGCCAGCAGTGTAAGGGGGTTCCAACCAGCTAACTATGGCTACACCTTC. This codes for CASSVRGFQPANYGYTF.

V usage is TRBV7-2 and J usage is TRBJ1-4; D may be TRBD1 (5 bases). The CDR3 length is 14 residues. V lost 0 bases, J lost 8 bases, and 10 bases lay in between. In germline, CDR1 is SGHTA, CDR2 FQGNSA. Here the CDR3 reads CASSLAGVGEKLFF. The DNA for the CDR3 is TGTGCCAGCAGCTTAGCAGGGGTAGGAGAAAAACTGTTTTTT. Complete variable domain (other parts from reference TRBV7-2 and TRBJ1-4): GAGVSQSPSNKVTEKGKDVELRCDPISGHTALYWYRQSLGQGLEFLIYFQGNSAPDKSGLPSDRFSAERTGGSVSTLTIQRTQQEDSAVYLCASSLAGVGEKLFFGSGTQLSVL.

V usage is TRBV7-3 and J usage is TRBJ2-7, with 7 positions matching TRBD1. The CDR3 extends over 14 amino acids. The germline V gene has CDR1 SGHTA and CDR2 FQGTGA. The ends lost 5 bases at V and 2 bases at J; junction bases unmatched: 6. CDR3 DNA: TGTGCCAGCAGCCCCGGGACAGCTCCCTACGAGCAGTACTTC. Its translation: CASSPGTAPYEQYF.

The chain carries TRBV19 and TRBJ1-5, with a possible D match to TRBD1 (6 bases). Per the germline V gene, CDR1 is LNHDA and CDR2 is SQIVND (reference sequence). The CDR3 length is 17 residues. Trimming removed 4 bases from V and 0 bases from J, with 16 bases in between. Here the CDR3 DNA reads TGTGCCAGTAGTAGGGGTTCAGGGGAACCTAGCAATCAGCCCCAGCATTTT. Translation gives CASSRGSGEPSNQPQHF.

This chain uses TRBV4-1 with TRBJ2-3; D call uncertain. Between the trimmed V and J ends, which lost 1 base and 2 bases, there was a span of 7 bases. Germline CDR1 is MGHRA and CDR2 is YSYEKL. The CDR3 runs 14 residues. The CDR3, as DNA: TGCGCCAGCAGCCAAGTACTCATCACAGATACGCAGTATTTT. Translating it yields CASSQVLITDTQYF.

This rearrangement joins TRBV6-5 to TRBJ2-7; TRBD1 matches 7 bases. The CDR3 is made up of 14 amino acids. The J segment lost 3 bases and the V segment lost 6 bases, leaving 8 bases of the junction unmatched. Germline V gene data show CDR1 as MNHEY and CDR2 as SVGAGI. CDR3 protein: CASRLGDSNYEQYF. The CDR3 coding sequence is TGTGCCAGCAGACTTGGGGACAGCAACTACGAGCAGTACTTC.

The chain links TRBV10-3 to TRBJ2-2; D is unclear. V lost 7 bases, J lost 5 bases, and 14 bases lay in between. CDR1 ENHRY and CDR2 SYGVKD come from the germline V gene. CDR3 length: 14 residues. The CDR3 nucleotides are TGTGCCATCAAAGAGGATCCCATAACCGGGGAGCTGTTTTTT. Translating it yields CAIKEDPITGELFF.